This entry lists 5 T cell receptor beta chains sequenced from one sample in a study of T-cell reconstitution after alpha-beta-depleted transplantation in children. Library preparation (for TCRbeta) was performed with unique molecular identifiers. TCRdb re-called the PCR reads through MiXCR, storing one row per CDR3 protein. The sample holds about 500,000 distinct CDR3 sequences; more than 9.5% are singletons and the top ten take less than 15%. The sequences come from PBMCs, mostly from graft donor cells, collected 180 days after TCRalphabeta/CD19-depleted stem cell transplant. Source of these receptors: a female patient between 2 and 10 years old who had a stem cell transplant for aplastic anemia, so the T cells may come from the graft donor.

The V gene is TRBV5-1, the J gene TRBJ2-3; 7 bases fit TRBD2. The CDR3 spans 18 residues. J was trimmed by 0 bases and V by 3 bases; bases with no gene match: 13. Per the germline V gene, CDR1 is SGHRS and CDR2 is YFSETQ. In nucleotides, the CDR3 is TGCGCCAGCAGCTCTGACAGCGGGACTATACTTAGCACAGATACGCAGTATTTT. It translates to CASSSDSGTILSTDTQYF. The variable domain in full, with the rest retrieved from reference TRBV5-1 and TRBJ2-3, is KAGVTQTPRYLIKTRGQQVTLSCSPISGHRSVSWYQQTPGQGLQFLFEYFSETQRNKGNFPGRFSGRQFSNSRSEMNVSTLELGDSALYLCASSSDSGTILSTDTQYFGPGTRLTVL.

There are a few counts of this clonotype. The chain uses TRBV12-3 or TRBV12-4 and TRBJ1-5; D is ambiguous. This CDR3 region has 13 residues. Trimming cost V 5 bases and J 0 bases, with 5 bases left between them. The CDR3: CASSIHSNQPQHF. CDR3 nucleotides: TGTGCCAGCAGTATACATAGCAATCAGCCCCAGCATTTT.

The gene calls are TRBV21-1 and TRBJ2-7; the table calls TRBD1, which could not be checked here. TRBV21-1 is recorded as a pseudogene. The CDR3 loop spans 16 amino acids. The CDR3 DNA sequence: TGTGCCAGCAGCAAACGACAGACGAACCTCTCCTGCGAGCAGTACGTC. This translates into CASSKRQTNLSCEQYV.

This clonotype occurred a few times. This rearrangement joins TRBV4-3 to TRBJ2-1; no clear D gene. V lost 0 bases to trimming and J lost 5 bases, with 20 bases between them. Germline CDR1 reads LGHNA; CDR2 reads YSLEER. The CDR3 has 18 residues. The CDR3 bases are TGCGCCAGCAGCCAAGATCCCGTATCCGTTATCTTCGACAATGAGCAGTTCTTC. This gives the protein CASSQDPVSVIFDNEQFF.

This clonotype was found a few times. The V call is TRBV24-1, the J call TRBJ2-3, with TRBD2 identical over 13 bases. J gave up 0 bases and V 4 bases, and 3 bases lay outside the gene matches. CDR3 length equals 17 residues. The V gene's germline CDR1 is KGHDR and CDR2 SFDVKD. CDR3 region: CATSDSGLAGSTDTQYF. CDR3 DNA sequence: TGTGCCACCAGTGACTCGGGACTAGCGGGGAGCACAGATACGCAGTATTTT.